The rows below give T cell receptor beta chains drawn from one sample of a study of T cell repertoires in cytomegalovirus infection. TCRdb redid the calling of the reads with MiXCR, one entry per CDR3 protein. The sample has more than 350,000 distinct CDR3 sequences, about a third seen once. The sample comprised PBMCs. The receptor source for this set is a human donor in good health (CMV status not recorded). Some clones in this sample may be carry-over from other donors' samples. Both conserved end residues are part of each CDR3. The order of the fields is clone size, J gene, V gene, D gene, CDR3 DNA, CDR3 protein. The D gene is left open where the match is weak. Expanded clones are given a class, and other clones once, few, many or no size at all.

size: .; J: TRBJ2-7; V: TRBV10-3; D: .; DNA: TGTGCCATCAGTGAGAGGGGCTACGAGCAGTACTTC; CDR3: CAISERGYEQYF
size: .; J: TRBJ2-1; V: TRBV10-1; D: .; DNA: TGCGCCAGCAGCTCCGGGGCAGGGGCCAATGAGCAGTTCTTC; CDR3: CASSSGAGANEQFF
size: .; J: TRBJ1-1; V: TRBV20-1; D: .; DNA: TGCAGTGCAGCGGGGGCCGGGGGCAGGGGTGGATACACTGAAGCTTTCTTT; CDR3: CSAAGAGGRGGYTEAFF
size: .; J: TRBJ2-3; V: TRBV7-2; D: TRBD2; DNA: TGTGCCAGCAGTATAGGGCTAGCGGGTTACACAGATACGCAGTATTTT; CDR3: CASSIGLAGYTDTQYF
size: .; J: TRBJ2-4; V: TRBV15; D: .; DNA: TGTGCCACCAGCAGAGGACTTAGGGACGGAACTTTAGCCAAAAACATTCAGTACTTC; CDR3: CATSRGLRDGTLAKNIQYF
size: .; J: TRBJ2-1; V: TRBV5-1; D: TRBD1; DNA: TGCGCCAGCAGCTTGGGACAGGGCTTCATCCATGAGCAGTTCTTC; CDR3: CASSLGQGFIHEQFF
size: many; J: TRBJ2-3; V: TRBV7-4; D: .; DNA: TGTGCCAGCAGCTTTGGGACTCGCAGGGATACGCAGTATTTT; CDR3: CASSFGTRRDTQYF
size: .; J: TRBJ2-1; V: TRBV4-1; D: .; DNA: TGCGCCAGCAGCCATGACCGTGCGCGGTCCAATGAGCAGTTCTTC; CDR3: CASSHDRARSNEQFF
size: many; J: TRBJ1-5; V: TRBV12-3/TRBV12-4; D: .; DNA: TGTGCCAGCAGTTTCGGTCGGTCGGGGAATCAGCCCCAGCATTTT; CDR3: CASSFGRSGNQPQHF
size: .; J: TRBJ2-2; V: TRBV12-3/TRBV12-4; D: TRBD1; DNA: TGTGCCAGCAGTGGGGGACAGTCGAACACCGGGGAGCTGTTTTTT; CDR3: CASSGGQSNTGELFF
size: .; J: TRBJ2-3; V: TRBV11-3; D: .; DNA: TGTGCCAGCAGCTTCACTGGGCTGGGCGGGACAGATACGCAGTATTTT; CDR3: CASSFTGLGGTDTQYF
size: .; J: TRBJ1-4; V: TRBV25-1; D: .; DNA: TGTTCCAGCAGTGGCTCATCGGGGAGGTTTCGGGCTAATGAAAAACTGTTTTTT; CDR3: CSSSGSSGRFRANEKLFF
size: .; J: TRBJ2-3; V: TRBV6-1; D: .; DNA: TGTGCCAGCAGTGAACGCGTGGGGGATACGCAGTATTTT; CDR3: CASSERVGDTQYF
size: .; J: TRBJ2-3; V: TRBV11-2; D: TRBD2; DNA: TGTTCCAGCAGCTTAGAAGCCGGGGGACTAGGATACAGGTCAGATACGCAGTATTTT; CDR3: CSSSLEAGGLGYRSDTQYF
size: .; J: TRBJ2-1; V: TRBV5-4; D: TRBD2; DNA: TGTGCCAGCAGCTTGGACCAGCGGGGCTCCTACAATGAGCAGTTCTTC; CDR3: CASSLDQRGSYNEQFF
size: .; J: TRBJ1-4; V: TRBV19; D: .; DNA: TGTGCCAGTACAGCCCCAGCAACTAATGAGAAACTGTTTTTT; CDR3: CASTAPATNEKLFF
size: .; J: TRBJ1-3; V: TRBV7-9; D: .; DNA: TGTGCCAGCAGCGGCCCGCTTAGCTCTGGAAACACCATATATTTT; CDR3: CASSGPLSSGNTIYF
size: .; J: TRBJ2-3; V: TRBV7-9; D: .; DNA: TGTGCCAGCAGCTTTGTTCAGGGAGCAACAGATACGCAGTATTTT; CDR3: CASSFVQGATDTQYF
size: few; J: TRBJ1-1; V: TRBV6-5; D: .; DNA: TGTGCCAGCAGTTACTCGAGAGGAGGGAACACTGAAGCTTTCTTT; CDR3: CASSYSRGGNTEAFF
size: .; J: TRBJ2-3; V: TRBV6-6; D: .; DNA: TGTGCCAGCACTGAGGGGGGAGTTAGCACAGATACGCAGTATTTT; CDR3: CASTEGGVSTDTQYF
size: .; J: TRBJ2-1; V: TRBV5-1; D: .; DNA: TGCGCCAGCAGTTACGAAACTCCCAGGGGCAATGAGCAGTTCTTC; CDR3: CASSYETPRGNEQFF
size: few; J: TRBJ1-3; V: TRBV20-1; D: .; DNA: TGCAGTGCTAGAGTCTCACCCGCGTCTGGAAACACCATATATTTT; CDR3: CSARVSPASGNTIYF
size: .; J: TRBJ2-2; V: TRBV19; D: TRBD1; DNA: TGTGCCAGTACTACCCCCCCCTCCCGGACAGGGCTCAACACCGGGGAGCTGTTTTTT; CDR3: CASTTPPSRTGLNTGELFF